The clone carrying this T cell receptor (beta chain) was seen a handful of times. Its antigen is unidentified. These data come from a study of CD8 T cells in ankylosing spondylitis. In making TCR beta libraries, quantitative 5'-RACE with molecular barcodes was used. Using its own MiXCR run on the 5' RACE reads, TCRdb lists one record per CDR3 protein. The sample shows 200,000 to 300,000 distinct CDR3 sequences, approximately 24% of them seen only once. General study points: A TCR beta motif of several highly homologous variants seemed to mark ankylosing spondylitis blood. Disease-linked clones proved CD8+ and comparatively uncommon in peripheral blood. Disease-linked clones reportedly showed significant enrichment in matched ankylosing spondylitis synovial fluid.

The CDR3 extends over 15 amino acids. In germline, CDR1 is SGHTA, CDR2 FQGTGA. The V gene end was trimmed by 6 bases and the J gene end by 2 bases; junction bases not matched to a gene: 7. This clonotype originated in a male donor with ankylosing spondylitis or in good health (not recorded which). The chain employs TRBV7-3 and TRBJ2-3, with 8 nucleotides matching TRBD1. The sample consisted of blood, either unsorted or a sorted T cell fraction (not recorded which). CDR3 bases: TGTGCCAGCAGGCGGACAGGGTCGACCACAGATACGCAGTATTTT. It is translated as CASRRTGSTTDTQYF.